These 30 T cell receptor beta chains share one sample of origin, sequenced in a study of CD4 T cells in relation to SARS-CoV-2 and coronaviruses. The method was immunoSEQ multiplex PCR; TCRdb's version includes in-frame clones alone and lacks a portion of them. The sample consists of 50,000 to 65,000 clones, 90% to 95% of them appearing once. Sequenced input: naive CD4+ T cells from PBMCs. The subset here: naive CD4+ T cells isolated by negative enrichment. These receptors all stem from an adult with COVID-19.

The J gene is TRBJ1-2, the V gene TRBV11-2; TRBD1 aligns across 8 bases. Germline V gene data show CDR1 as SGHAT and CDR2 as FQNNGV. V shed 2 bases and J 8 bases; nucleotides not matched to a gene: 19. This CDR3 contains 18 residues. DNA of the CDR3: TGTGCCAGCAGCTTATTATCGCTCGGGGGAGGGACAGGATCCGGCTACACCTTC. This translates into CASSLLSLGGGTGSGYTF.

The chain is built from TRBV6-6 and TRBJ2-7, with TRBD1 matching 9 bases. This CDR3 comprises 14 residues. V shed 8 bases and J 2 bases; nucleotides not matched to a gene: 7. Germline values: CDR1 MNHNY, CDR2 SVGAGI (reference sequence). As DNA, the CDR3 is TGTGCCAGCTGGACGGGACAGGGACCCTACGAGCAGTACTTC. Residues: CASWTGQGPYEQYF.

V and J are TRBV18 and TRBJ2-1; weak D call: TRBD2 (5 bases). The CDR3 is made up of 13 amino acids. CDR1 is KGHSH, CDR2 LQKENI, per germline. The V end was cut by 4 bases, the J end by 6 bases, with 10 bases between. In DNA, the CDR3 is TGTGCCAGCTCACGACAAGAGGGCAATGAGCAGTTCTTC. Amino acids: CASSRQEGNEQFF.

The rearrangement uses TRBV20-1 and TRBJ2-5; no firm D call. V was pared by 5 bases and J by 3 bases, with 7 bases between. The CDR3 loop spans 11 amino acids. Germline CDR1 DFQATT, CDR2 SNEGSKA (reference sequence). The CDR3 DNA follows: TGCAGTGCTCGGATCAAAGAGACCCAGTACTTC. Protein product: CSARIKETQYF.

The genes are TRBV28 and TRBJ1-5; 7 nucleotides align to TRBD1. The CDR3 runs to 15 residues. Per germline, CDR1 MDHEN and CDR2 SYDVKM. With 7 bases clipped from V and 4 bases from J, the junction kept 10 bases outside the gene matches. The CDR3 DNA is TGTGCCAGCACAATTCAGGGGGTGGGTAATCAGCCCCAGCATTTT. As protein: CASTIQGVGNQPQHF.

The J gene is TRBJ2-7, the V gene TRBV30; 7 nucleotides agree with TRBD1. This CDR3 has 13 amino acids. The V gene end was trimmed by 2 bases and the J gene end by 3 bases; junction bases not matched to a gene: 4. Per germline, CDR1 GTSNPN and CDR2 SVGIG (reference sequence). CDR3 loop: CAWSPGTVYEQYF. The CDR3 coding sequence is TGTGCCTGGAGTCCCGGGACAGTCTACGAGCAGTACTTC.

The chain joins TRBV4-1 to TRBJ2-5, with D possibly TRBD2 on 7 matching bases. CDR3 length: 19 residues. V dropped 1 base and J dropped 0 bases, with 21 bases sitting between them. Looked up from germline, CDR1 is MGHRA and CDR2 is YSYEKL. CDR3 DNA: TGCGCCAGCAGCCAAGGGGGTGGCAGGGGAGGGAGGAACCAAGAGACCCAGTACTTC. Translation: CASSQGGGRGGRNQETQYF.

This rearrangement joins TRBV7-8 to TRBJ2-5; D call uncertain. V lost 3 bases, J lost 1 base, and 6 bases lay in between. Germline V lookup: CDR1 SGHVS, CDR2 FQNEAQ. This CDR3 is 13 amino acids long. CDR3 nucleotide sequence: TGTGCCAGCAGCTTTGGCAGCCAAGAGACCCAGTACTTC. Its protein product is CASSFGSQETQYF.

This clone came up once. The gene calls are TRBV5-1 and TRBJ2-1; tentatively, D is TRBD2 (5 bases). The CDR3 runs 14 residues. Germline V gene data show CDR1 as SGHRS and CDR2 as YFSETQ. V was trimmed by 5 bases and J by 6 bases, leaving 15 bases between them. The CDR3 protein is CASSSVRASNEQFF. The CDR3 region has the DNA TGCGCCAGCAGTTCAGTGAGGGCTAGCAATGAGCAGTTCTTC.

The chain has TRBV30 and TRBJ2-1, with a tentative D call TRBD2 (6 bases). Trimming removed 3 bases at V and 2 bases at J, with 11 bases between. CDR3 length: 14 amino acids. Germline V lookup: CDR1 GTSNPN, CDR2 SVGIG (reference sequence). The CDR3 DNA reads TGTGCCTGGAGACACGGGAGTGCCTACAATGAGCAGTTCTTC. Amino acid sequence: CAWRHGSAYNEQFF.

J is TRBJ2-7 and V is TRBV28; 9 nucleotides match TRBD2. V gave up 2 bases and J gave up 2 bases; unmatched junction bases: 4. The CDR3 runs to 15 residues. In germline, CDR1 is MDHEN, CDR2 SYDVKM. CDR3: CASSLEGLAAYEQYF. The DNA for the CDR3 is TGTGCCAGCAGTTTAGAGGGACTAGCAGCCTACGAGCAGTACTTC.

This clone was counted once. This chain connects TRBV28 to TRBJ1-2, with D tentatively TRBD1 (5 bases). Deletions cut 8 bases from V and 2 bases from J, with 12 bases between. Germline V gene data show CDR1 as MDHEN and CDR2 as SYDVKM. The CDR3 totals 13 residues. The CDR3: CASQMGRNYGYTF. The CDR3 DNA sequence: TGTGCCAGCCAGATGGGACGGAACTATGGCTACACCTTC.

CDR3 DNA sequence: TGTGCCATCAGTGGCGCAGGGACAGGGAACAATGAGCAGTTCTTC. Residues: CAISGAGTGNNEQFF. The V gene is TRBV10-3, the J gene TRBJ2-1; 9 bases agree with TRBD1. Trimming cost V 4 bases and J 5 bases; bases outside gene matches: 6. CDR3 length: 15 amino acids. Germline CDR1 ENHRY, CDR2 SYGVKD.

The chain links TRBV14 to TRBJ2-5; unclear D gene. Germline values: CDR1 SGHDN, CDR2 FVKESK. CDR3 length: 11 amino acids. Trimming cost V 4 bases and J 6 bases, with 6 bases left between them. Here the CDR3 DNA reads TGTGCCAGCAGCCGGACCAAGACCCAGTACTTC. This encodes CASSRTKTQYF.

V is TRBV28 and J is TRBJ1-2; 7 nucleotides align to TRBD1. Germline V gives CDR1 MDHEN, CDR2 SYDVKM. V was clipped by 8 bases and J by 4 bases; unmatched bases: 4. This CDR3 has 12 residues. The CDR3: CASQGGGYGYTF. The CDR3 DNA is TGTGCCAGCCAGGGGGGGGGCTATGGCTACACCTTC.

The chain joins TRBV6-6 to TRBJ1-4; D remains unclear. CDR3 length: 13 residues. Germline values: CDR1 MNHNY, CDR2 SVGAGI (reference sequence). V was trimmed by 2 bases and J by 6 bases, leaving 7 bases between them. CDR3 in amino acids: CASSYAQHEKLFF. CDR3 bases: TGTGCCAGCAGTTACGCCCAGCATGAAAAACTGTTTTTT.

This chain links TRBV28 with TRBJ2-1; 8 bases line up with TRBD2. CDR3 length: 14 residues. Germline V gene lookup returns CDR1 MDHEN and CDR2 SYDVKM. J lost 10 bases, V lost 6 bases, and 11 bases had no gene match. CDR3 protein: CASRGTSRGMEQFF. The DNA of the CDR3 is TGTGCCAGCAGAGGGACTAGTAGGGGGATGGAGCAGTTCTTC.

This chain connects TRBV30 to TRBJ1-3, with D perhaps matching TRBD1 (6 bases). V was pared by 0 bases and J by 8 bases, with 17 bases between. This CDR3 spans 15 amino acids. CDR1 is GTSNPN and CDR2 is SVGIG in the germline V gene (reference sequence). CDR3 region: CAWSVLGAARDTIYF. In DNA form, the CDR3 reads TGTGCCTGGAGTGTTCTGGGGGCAGCTCGGGACACCATATATTTT.

The chain is built from TRBV2 and TRBJ2-7, with 9 bases lining up with TRBD1. The CDR3 is 13 amino acids. The germline V gene encodes CDR1 SNHLY and CDR2 FYNNEI. V lost 6 bases to trimming and J lost 4 bases; unmatched junction nucleotides: 4. The CDR3 nucleotides are TGTGCCAGCAGACGACAGGGGGGGTACGAGCAGTACTTC. It yields the protein CASRRQGGYEQYF. The whole variable domain, remainder taken from reference TRBV2 and TRBJ2-7, is EPEVTQTPSHQVTQMGQEVILRCVPISNHLYFYWYRQILGQKVEFLVSFYNNEISEKSEIFDDQFSVERPDGSNFTLKIRSTKLEDSAMYFCASRRQGGYEQYFGPGTRLTVT.

V usage is TRBV30 and J usage is TRBJ2-1; D is unclear. CDR1 is GTSNPN, CDR2 SVGIG, per germline (reference sequence). V was cut by 3 bases and J by 0 bases, with 12 bases left in between. The CDR3 has 15 residues. CDR3 in DNA: TGTGCCTGGAGCGGACGGTTTAGCTCCTACAATGAGCAGTTCTTC. Amino acids: CAWSGRFSSYNEQFF.

The CDR3 sequence is CASTSGTTASGELFF. The CDR3 bases are TGTGCCAGCACCTCCGGGACTACGGCTTCCGGGGAGCTGTTTTTT. The genes are TRBV11-3 and TRBJ2-2, with 7 bases identical to TRBD2. The ends lost 7 bases at V and 6 bases at J; junction bases unmatched: 11. Germline V gene sequence: CDR1 SGHNT, CDR2 YENEEA. This CDR3 is built from 15 residues.

V is TRBV3-1 (or the pseudogene TRBV3-2) and J is TRBJ2-7, with 12 bases that match TRBD2. The CDR3 has 17 amino acids. J lost 4 bases, V lost 4 bases, and 11 bases had no gene match. Per germline, CDR1 LGHDT and CDR2 YNNKEL (reference sequence). The CDR3 here is CASSLQALAGGGYEQYF. The CDR3 DNA reads as TGTGCCAGCAGCCTTCAGGCACTAGCGGGAGGAGGGTACGAGCAGTACTTC.

The chain employs TRBV7-3 and TRBJ2-5, with 8 bases matching TRBD2. The J segment lost 4 bases and the V segment lost 5 bases, leaving 6 bases of the junction unmatched. CDR1 and CDR2 (germline): SGHTA, FQGTGA. The CDR3 sequence is 14 residues long. The CDR3 nucleotides read TGTGCCAGCAGCGTCGGGGGGGGCAGAGAGACCCAGTACTTC. Translated, it gives CASSVGGGRETQYF.

The chain combines TRBV10-3 with TRBJ1-3; D may be TRBD1 (6 bases). The CDR3 is made up of 13 amino acids. Germline V lookup: CDR1 ENHRY, CDR2 SYGVKD. The V end lost 10 bases, the J end lost 4 bases, and 14 bases lay between the germline ends. CDR3 protein: CATGGFSGNTIYF. CDR3 sequence (DNA): TGTGCCACTGGGGGCTTTTCAGGAAACACCATATATTTT.

This chain uses TRBV24-1 with TRBJ2-3; 11 bases line up with TRBD1. V lost 4 bases and J lost 4; bases outside the gene matches: 12. There are 18 residues in the CDR3. CDR1 is KGHDR, CDR2 SFDVKD, per germline. The CDR3 loop is CATSDYAYGQGASDTQYF. CDR3 nucleotides: TGTGCCACCAGTGACTACGCCTATGGACAGGGGGCGTCAGATACGCAGTATTTT.

J is TRBJ1-2 and V is TRBV5-5; TRBD1 might be the D (5 bases). The germline V gene has CDR1 SGHKS and CDR2 YYEKEE (reference sequence). Trimming removed 0 bases from V and 3 bases from J, with 12 bases in between. The CDR3 totals 15 residues. CDR3 sequence reads: CASSLGFGADYGYTF. Here the CDR3 DNA reads TGTGCCAGCAGCTTGGGATTCGGGGCCGACTATGGCTACACCTTC.

V is TRBV5-1 and J is TRBJ2-3; D uncertain. Per germline, CDR1 SGHRS and CDR2 YFSETQ. V was trimmed by 4 bases and J by 9 bases, leaving 12 bases between them. The CDR3 contains 12 residues. CDR3 protein: CASSVGLRTQYF. The CDR3 coding sequence is TGCGCCAGCAGCGTAGGGTTAAGGACGCAGTATTTT.

The chain uses TRBV5-1 and TRBJ2-1; 7 bases fit TRBD2. The CDR3 length is 15 residues. Germline trimming cut 5 bases from V and 0 bases from J; bases unmatched to any gene: 5. Germline V CDR1 and CDR2: SGHRS, YFSETQ. CDR3 in DNA: TGCGCCAGCAGACCAGGACTAGACTCCTACAATGAGCAGTTCTTC. It specifies CASRPGLDSYNEQFF.

V is TRBV4-1 and J is TRBJ2-2; the match to TRBD1 covers 7 bases. Looked up from germline, CDR1 is MGHRA and CDR2 is YSYEKL. CDR3 length: 15 residues. Germline trimming cut 4 bases from V and 0 bases from J; bases unmatched to any gene: 2. The CDR3 sequence: CASSRDRTNTGELFF. CDR3 bases: TGCGCCAGCAGCCGGGACAGAACGAACACCGGGGAGCTGTTTTTT.

The V and J genes are TRBV6-2 or TRBV6-3 and TRBJ2-7, with 13 bases lining up with TRBD2. The germline V gene encodes CDR1 MNHEY and CDR2 SVGEGT. Trimming at V came to 5 bases and at J to 2 bases, leaving 6 bases not matched to a gene. The CDR3 runs to 16 residues. The CDR3 sequence: CASSRRLAGGAYEQYF. CDR3 DNA: TGTGCCAGCAGTCGACGACTAGCGGGAGGTGCCTACGAGCAGTACTTC.